The 30 T cell receptor beta chains presented below share a single source sample, sequenced in a study of cytomegalovirus exposure and HLA in healthy donors. Primers for the PCR totalled 60 Vbeta and 13 Jbeta. Assay used: immunoSEQ multiplex PCR; TCRdb lists only in-frame clones, some missing. The data contain 110,000 or so clones, approximately 74% of them singletons. The sequenced sample consisted of PBMCs. These receptors originate from a woman aged 40 to 50 in good health and CMV-seropositive.

The V call is TRBV5-4, the J call TRBJ2-2, with 8 positions matching TRBD2. This CDR3 has 16 amino acids. V lost 1 base and J lost 2; bases outside the gene matches: 4. Germline V lookup: CDR1 SGHNT, CDR2 YYREEE (reference sequence). This CDR3 is CASSLLRGGNTGELFF. In DNA, the CDR3 is TGTGCCAGCAGCTTGTTACGGGGGGGAAACACCGGGGAGCTGTTTTTT.

The rearrangement uses TRBV9 and TRBJ2-1, with TRBD2 matching 10 bases. The CDR3 is made up of 16 amino acids. J was trimmed by 7 bases and V by 0 bases; bases with no gene match: 7. Germline CDR1 and CDR2: SGDLS and YYNGEE. CDR3 loop: CASSVAGSGGINEQFF. The CDR3 nucleotides read TGTGCCAGCAGCGTAGCGGGTAGCGGGGGGATTAATGAGCAGTTCTTC.

J is TRBJ2-1 and V is TRBV6-1; 10 bases align to TRBD2. The V segment lost 5 bases and the J segment 5 bases; nucleotides outside the gene matches: 0. Looked up from germline, CDR1 is MNHNS and CDR2 is SASEGT. The CDR3 runs to 13 residues. The CDR3 sequence: CASSSGRDNEQFF. The CDR3 DNA follows: TGTGCCAGCAGTAGCGGGAGGGACAATGAGCAGTTCTTC.

This chain uses TRBV7-3 with TRBJ2-2; TRBD2 matches 7 bases. With 4 bases clipped from V and 0 bases from J, the junction kept 5 bases outside the gene matches. Germline V gives CDR1 SGHTA, CDR2 FQGTGA. The CDR3 contains 16 residues. CDR3: CASSSLGGSNTGELFF. The CDR3 DNA follows: TGTGCCAGCAGCTCTCTCGGGGGGTCGAACACCGGGGAGCTGTTTTTT. The complete variable domain, with remaining parts taken from reference TRBV7-3 and TRBJ2-2, reads GAGVSQTPSNKVTEKGKYVELRCDPISGHTALYWYRQSLGQGPEFLIYFQGTGAADDSGLPNDRFFAVRPEGSVSTLKIQRTERGDSAVYLCASSSLGGSNTGELFFGEGSRLTVL.

This clone was seen once. The chain employs TRBV5-6 and TRBJ1-1; the D is unclear. Germline V CDR1 and CDR2: SGHDT, YYEEEE. Trimming took off 2 bases at V and 3 bases at J, with 8 bases between the two ends. The CDR3 length is 13 residues. CDR3 DNA sequence: TGTGCCAGCAGCTTAAGCGGAGACACTGAAGCTTTCTTT. Encoded protein: CASSLSGDTEAFF. Supplemented by reference TRBV5-6 and TRBJ1-1, the full variable domain reads DAGVTQSPTHLIKTRGQQVTLRCSPKSGHDTVSWYQQALGQGPQFIFQYYEEEERQRGNFPDRFSGHQFPNYSSELNVNALLLGDSALYLCASSLSGDTEAFFGQGTRLTVV.

Concerning this clone: An end of the junction differs from the germline gene, which may be a read error. The V call is TRBV7-7, the J call TRBJ1-2, with 9 bases that match TRBD1. This CDR3 has 16 amino acids. Per germline, CDR1 SSHAT and CDR2 FNYEAQ (reference sequence). Written as DNA, the CDR3 is TGTGCTAGCAGCTTAACGGGACAGGGCCATAACTATGGCTACACCTTC. The encoded protein is CASSLTGQGHNYGYTF. Full variable domain (outside the CDR3, taken from reference TRBV7-7 and TRBJ1-2): GAGVSQSPRYKVTKRGQDVTLRCDPISSHATLYWYQQALGQGPEFLTYFNYEAQPDKSGLPSDRFSAERPEGSISTLTIQRTEQRDSAMYRCASSLTGQGHNYGYTFGSGTRLTVV.

The chain joins TRBV7-2 to TRBJ1-4, with 8 bases that match TRBD1. Germline CDR1 is SGHTA and CDR2 is FQGNSA. V trimming: 2 bases; J trimming: 4 bases; junction bases outside the gene matches: 6. This CDR3 contains 16 residues. The CDR3 loop reads CASSLNQGAGNEKLFF. The CDR3 DNA is TGTGCCAGCAGCTTAAACCAGGGGGCCGGTAATGAAAAACTGTTTTTT.

The genes are TRBV5-6 and TRBJ2-1; TRBD1 agrees at 8 bases. CDR1 and CDR2 (germline): SGHDT, YYEEEE. There are 15 residues in the CDR3. Trimming at V came to 5 bases and at J to 2 bases, leaving 6 bases not matched to a gene. The DNA of the CDR3 is TGTGCCAGCAGTCCTGACAGGGGAGCCTACAATGAGCAGTTCTTC. It specifies CASSPDRGAYNEQFF.

This chain joins TRBV15 and TRBJ2-1; weak D call: TRBD2 (5 bases). Germline CDR1 is LNHNV and CDR2 is YYDKDF (reference sequence). Between the trimmed V and J ends, which lost 3 bases and 8 bases, there was a span of 17 bases. There are 15 residues in the CDR3. The CDR3 is CATSSPNPGNHEQFF. Here the CDR3 DNA reads TGTGCCACCAGCAGCCCGAACCCGGGAAATCATGAGCAGTTCTTC.

The genes are TRBV5-1 and TRBJ2-1; 8 bases are a match to TRBD1. The germline V gene encodes CDR1 SGHRS and CDR2 YFSETQ. Trimming removed 0 bases from V and 7 bases from J; junction bases left unmatched: 6. There are 15 residues in the CDR3. CDR3 in amino acids: CASSLDPGGGNEQFF. The CDR3 nucleotides read TGCGCCAGCAGCTTGGATCCAGGGGGCGGGAATGAGCAGTTCTTC.

The V and J genes are TRBV6-1 and TRBJ2-1, with D tentatively TRBD1 (6 bases). V lost 6 bases and J 6 bases, leaving 12 bases between the germline ends. Germline-derived CDR1 and CDR2 are MNHNS and SASEGT. The CDR3 contains 13 residues. The DNA for the CDR3 is TGTGCCAGCAGGGACAGTGCAGGCAATGAGCAGTTCTTC. This gives the protein CASRDSAGNEQFF.

The V and J genes are TRBV7-3 and TRBJ2-7; 9 nucleotides align to TRBD1. Per the germline V gene, CDR1 is SGHTA and CDR2 is FQGTGA. The junction had 7 bases not matched to a gene; V was cut back by 5 bases and J by 5 bases. There are 14 residues in the CDR3. The CDR3 DNA follows: TGTGCCAGCAGCCCCGGGACAGGGACCCACGAGCAGTACTTC. Its translation is CASSPGTGTHEQYF.

The chain uses TRBV11-3 and TRBJ2-7, with D possibly being TRBD2 (5 bases). Trimming took off 0 bases at V and 9 bases at J, with 9 bases between the two ends. The CDR3 has 12 residues. CDR1 and CDR2 from the germline V gene are SGHNT and YENEEA. The CDR3 coding sequence is TGTGCCAGCAGCTTAGATGACCGGGGGCAGTACTTC. Amino acid sequence: CASSLDDRGQYF.

CDR3: CAWKGTSGSGTQYF. CDR3 coding DNA: TGTGCCTGGAAGGGGACTAGCGGGAGTGGTACGCAGTATTTT. This chain connects TRBV30 to TRBJ2-3; TRBD2 aligns across 14 bases. J gave up 8 bases and V 4 bases, and 5 bases lay outside the gene matches. The V gene's germline CDR1 is GTSNPN and CDR2 SVGIG (reference sequence). CDR3 size: 14 residues.

For this clone: Its ends do not fully match the called genes, so a read error is possible. The J gene is TRBJ2-7, the V gene TRBV29-1; D not certain. This CDR3 is built from 12 residues. The germline V gene has CDR1 SQVTM and CDR2 ANQGSEA. The CDR3 spells CTVGTNSYEQYF. DNA for the CDR3: TGCACCGTTGGCACAAATTCATACGAGCAGTACTTC.

This clone was seen just once. V gene TRBV7-2 combines with J gene TRBJ2-7; D gene unclear. The CDR3 is 13 amino acids. Germline assignment: CDR1 SGHTA and CDR2 FQGNSA. V shed 0 bases and J shed 7 bases, with 10 bases lying between them. The CDR3 nucleotides read TGTGCCAGCAGCTTAGCCGGGTCCTTGGAGCAGTACTTC. This codes for CASSLAGSLEQYF.

The gene calls are TRBV11-3 and TRBJ2-1, with 10 bases that match TRBD1. With V trimmed by 4 bases and J by 6 bases, 9 bases remained unmatched. Germline loops: CDR1 SGHNT, CDR2 YENEEA. The length of the CDR3 is 16 residues. The CDR3, as DNA: TGTGCCAGCAGCTCGGAAGGGACAGGGGTAGCCAATGAGCAGTTCTTC. Translating gives CASSSEGTGVANEQFF.

The CDR3 protein is CAWSAVRGSEAFF. In DNA, the CDR3 is TGTGCCTGGAGTGCCGTAAGGGGGTCTGAAGCTTTCTTT. This chain connects TRBV30 to TRBJ1-1; tentatively, D is TRBD1 (6 bases). CDR1 GTSNPN and CDR2 SVGIG come from the germline V gene (reference sequence). The CDR3 totals 13 residues. The V end was cut by 1 base, the J end by 6 bases, with 12 bases between.

This rearrangement joins TRBV4-1 to TRBJ2-7; tentatively, D is TRBD2 (6 bases). V was pared by 2 bases and J by 3 bases, with 14 bases between. Germline-derived CDR1 and CDR2 are MGHRA and YSYEKL. The length of the CDR3 is 15 residues. The CDR3 nucleotides are TGCGCCAGCAGCCAACGCGGACTAACCAGCTACGAGCAGTACTTC. This translates into CASSQRGLTSYEQYF.

The chain employs TRBV9 and TRBJ1-1; the D gene is possibly TRBD1 (5 bases). V lost 7 bases, J lost 1 base, and 11 bases lay in between. Germline CDR1 SGDLS, CDR2 YYNGEE. The length of the CDR3 is 13 residues. Written as DNA, the CDR3 is TGTGCCAGCGGTGGGACTCCGAACACTGAAGCTTTCTTT. It encodes CASGGTPNTEAFF.

In DNA, the CDR3 is TGTGCCAGCAGCTACGGGGGGGGGTTAGATACGCAGTATTTT. Protein sequence: CASSYGGGLDTQYF. The chain links TRBV5-4 to TRBJ2-3; 8 nucleotides line up with TRBD2. Trimming cost V 3 bases and J 5 bases; bases outside gene matches: 5. Germline assignment: CDR1 SGHNT and CDR2 YYREEE (reference sequence). This CDR3 has 14 amino acids.

This chain joins TRBV18 and TRBJ2-1; 9 positions agree with TRBD2. This CDR3 contains 20 residues. The germline CDR1 and CDR2 sequences are KGHSH and LQKENI. Trimming took 3 bases from V and 1 from J; bases not matched to a gene: 16. The CDR3 reads CASSPRRGSSGGMSYNEQFF. CDR3 DNA: TGTGCCAGCTCACCTAGGAGGGGTAGTAGCGGGGGTATGTCCTACAATGAGCAGTTCTTC.

The gene calls are TRBV7-2 and TRBJ2-5; TRBD2 aligns across 14 bases. J gave up 6 bases and V 5 bases, and 5 bases lay outside the gene matches. CDR3 length equals 15 residues. Germline V gene sequence: CDR1 SGHTA, CDR2 FQGNSA. This chain's CDR3 is CASSQTSGGAQTQYF. CDR3 DNA: TGTGCCAGCAGCCAGACTAGCGGGGGGGCCCAGACCCAGTACTTC.

The genes are TRBV4-2 and TRBJ2-5, with TRBD2 matching 13 bases. Trimming at V came to 4 bases and at J to 3 bases, leaving 2 bases not matched to a gene. The CDR3 is 15 amino acids. Germline V CDR1 and CDR2: LGHNA, YNFKEQ. The chain's CDR3 is CASSRTSGGKETQYF. CDR3 nucleotides: TGTGCCAGCAGCCGGACTAGCGGGGGTAAAGAGACCCAGTACTTC.

This clone was seen more than once but under ten times. This chain connects TRBV7-2 to TRBJ1-4; a weak D match, TRBD1 (6 bases). The CDR3 runs 18 residues. V shed 5 bases and J shed 0 bases, with 19 bases lying between them. CDR1 and CDR2 from the germline V gene are SGHTA and FQGNSA. CDR3 coding DNA: TGTGCCAGCAGCCCCCCGCCGGACAGAAGCGCAACTAATGAAAAACTGTTTTTT. It codes for CASSPPPDRSATNEKLFF.

This clone was counted between two and nine times. The DNA of the CDR3 is TGTGCCAGCAGAGCGGGACTACCTAACAATGAGCAGTTCTTC. Translating gives CASRAGLPNNEQFF. The rearrangement links TRBV27 to TRBJ2-1; 7 bases align to TRBD2. Per germline, CDR1 MNHEY and CDR2 SMNVEV (reference sequence). After removal of 6 bases from V and 5 bases from J, the junction contained 7 bases not matched to a gene. This CDR3 spans 14 amino acids.

The chain combines TRBV6-6 with TRBJ1-1; no clear D. The CDR3 is 14 amino acids. Germline loops: CDR1 MNHNY, CDR2 SVGAGI (reference sequence). Trimming removed 4 bases at V and 0 bases at J, with 9 bases between. This chain's CDR3 is CASSSTVMNTEAFF. The CDR3 DNA follows: TGTGCCAGCAGTTCCACAGTAATGAACACTGAAGCTTTCTTT.

Of note for this clone: Other DNA sequences in the same sample also yield this CDR3. The chain carries TRBV7-9 and TRBJ1-1; D unclear. This CDR3 contains 12 residues. Looked up from germline, CDR1 is SEHNR and CDR2 is FQNEAQ (reference sequence). V was pared by 3 bases and J by 4 bases, with 6 bases between. CDR3 bases: TGTGCCAGCAGCTTCCCAGGCACTGAAGCTTTCTTT. It encodes CASSFPGTEAFF.

The V and J genes are TRBV12-1 and TRBJ1-2; TRBD1 reflects the table's D call only, with no check against the DNA. TRBV12-1 counts as a pseudogene. This CDR3 has 16 amino acids. This CDR3 reads CASSPDKEQGKYGYTF. The CDR3 region has the DNA TGTGCCAGCAGCCCCGATAAAGAACAGGGGAAGTACGGCTACACCTTC.

The rearrangement joins TRBV18 to TRBJ2-2, with TRBD2 identical over 14 bases. CDR1 and CDR2 (germline): KGHSH, LQKENI. The length of the CDR3 is 19 residues. With 0 bases clipped from V and 0 bases from J, the junction kept 3 bases outside the gene matches. The CDR3 sequence: CASSPPGLAGVSNTGELFF. For the CDR3, the DNA is TGTGCCAGCTCACCACCGGGACTAGCGGGAGTGTCGAACACCGGGGAGCTGTTTTTT.